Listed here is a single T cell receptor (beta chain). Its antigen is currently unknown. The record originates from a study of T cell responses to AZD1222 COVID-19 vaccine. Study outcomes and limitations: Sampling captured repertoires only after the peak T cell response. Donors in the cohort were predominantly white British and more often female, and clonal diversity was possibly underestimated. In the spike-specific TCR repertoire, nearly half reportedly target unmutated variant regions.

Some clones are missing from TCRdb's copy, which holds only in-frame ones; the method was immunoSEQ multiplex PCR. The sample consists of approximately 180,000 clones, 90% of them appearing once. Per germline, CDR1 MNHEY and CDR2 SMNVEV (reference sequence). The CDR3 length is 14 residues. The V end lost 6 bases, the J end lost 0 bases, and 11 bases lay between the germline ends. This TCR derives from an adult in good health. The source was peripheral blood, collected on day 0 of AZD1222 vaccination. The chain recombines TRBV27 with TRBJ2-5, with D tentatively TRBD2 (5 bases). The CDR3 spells CASSGVANQETQYF. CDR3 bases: TGTGCCAGCAGCGGGGTGGCAAACCAAGAGACCCAGTACTTC.